These 30 T cell receptor beta chains were all obtained from the same sample, sequenced in a study of blood T cell repertoires in COVID-19. Some clones are missing from TCRdb's copy, which holds only in-frame ones; the method was immunoSEQ multiplex PCR. The sample lists approximately 44,000 clones, around 90% occurring once. The sequencing sample was made of peripheral blood. These receptors originate from a man aged 60 to 75 with acute or convalescent COVID-19.

The V call is TRBV13, the J call TRBJ1-6; no firm D call. The CDR3 length is 15 residues. Germline V lookup: CDR1 PRHDT, CDR2 FYEKMQ (reference sequence). V lost 0 bases, J lost 7 bases, and 10 bases lay in between. CDR3 in DNA: TGTGCCAGCAGCTTAGGCCTAACGAAGAATTCACCCCTCCACTTT. Its translation is CASSLGLTKNSPLHF.

This chain links TRBV2 with TRBJ1-2, with D perhaps TRBD1 (5 bases). Trimming removed 6 bases from V and 1 base from J, with 15 bases in between. This CDR3 region has 15 residues. CDR1 SNHLY and CDR2 FYNNEI come from the germline V gene. CDR3 protein: CASRAITQVNYGYTF. The CDR3 nucleotides read TGTGCCAGCAGGGCGATAACACAGGTTAACTATGGCTACACCTTC.

This chain links TRBV25-1 with TRBJ1-2; the D is unclear. The CDR3 is 15 amino acids. In germline, CDR1 is MGHDK, CDR2 SYGVNS. Trimming stripped 2 bases from V and 8 bases from J, with 18 bases between. The CDR3 loop is CASSELGLSPDGYTF. The CDR3 nucleotides are TGTGCCAGCAGTGAACTAGGTCTTAGCCCCGACGGCTACACCTTC.

The chain employs TRBV5-8 and TRBJ1-1; the D is unclear. This CDR3 is 15 amino acids long. Germline CDR1 and CDR2: SGHTS and YDEGEE. Between the trimmed V and J ends, which lost 3 bases and 4 bases, there was a span of 16 bases. CDR3 in amino acids: CASSSTVGRRTEAFF. DNA of the CDR3: TGTGCCAGCAGCTCCACTGTCGGGAGGCGCACTGAAGCTTTCTTT.

The genes are TRBV7-2 and TRBJ2-3, with unresolved D. The V end lost 3 bases, the J end lost 4 bases, and 11 bases lay between the germline ends. The CDR3 runs 14 residues. In germline, CDR1 is SGHTA, CDR2 FQGNSA. This CDR3 is CASSLRFAADTQYF. As DNA, the CDR3 is TGTGCCAGCAGCTTGCGATTTGCGGCAGATACGCAGTATTTT.

The rearrangement links TRBV7-2 to TRBJ1-4; 7 nucleotides align to TRBD1. CDR1 is SGHTA, CDR2 FQGNSA, per germline. V lost 5 bases and J lost 6; bases outside the gene matches: 9. The CDR3 extends over 15 amino acids. CDR3 loop: CASSPQGGRDEKLFF. In DNA form, the CDR3 reads TGTGCCAGCAGCCCCCAAGGGGGCAGGGATGAAAAACTGTTTTTT.

The rearrangement joins TRBV7-8 to TRBJ2-1; 8 nucleotides line up with TRBD2. Trimming removed 5 bases from V and 3 bases from J; junction bases left unmatched: 9. Germline CDR1 is SGHVS and CDR2 is FQNEAQ. CDR3 length: 16 amino acids. CDR3 sequence (DNA): TGTGCCAGCAGCCTTCCGGGGCGGGGGGACTACAATGAGCAGTTCTTC. Translation gives CASSLPGRGDYNEQFF.

The rearrangement joins TRBV30 to TRBJ2-4; D is possibly TRBD2 (5 bases). The CDR3 runs 13 residues. CDR1 is GTSNPN, CDR2 SVGIG, per germline (reference sequence). V was pared by 3 bases and J by 0 bases, with 6 bases between. In DNA form, the CDR3 reads TGTGCCTGGAGAGGACTAGCCAAAAACATTCAGTACTTC. As protein: CAWRGLAKNIQYF.

This chain's CDR3 is CSVGDNEQFF. The CDR3 DNA sequence: TGCAGCGTTGGCGACAATGAGCAGTTCTTC. V is TRBV29-1 and J is TRBJ2-1; D remains ambiguous. Trimming took 4 bases from V and 5 from J, leaving 3 bases between them. Per germline, CDR1 SQVTM and CDR2 ANQGSEA. The CDR3 length is 10 residues.

This clone was recorded a few times. The rearrangement uses TRBV6-6 and TRBJ2-7; D perhaps matches TRBD1 (7 bases). Trimming stripped 2 bases from V and 2 bases from J, with 13 bases between. Germline CDR1 and CDR2: MNHNY and SVGAGI (reference sequence). CDR3 length: 15 amino acids. In nucleotides, the CDR3 is TGTGCCAGCAGTTACGTTCAGGGGGGCCCCTACGAGCAGTACTTC. It is translated as CASSYVQGGPYEQYF.

V and J are TRBV7-2 and TRBJ1-1; a weak D match, TRBD1 (5 bases). This CDR3 comprises 16 residues. CDR1 is SGHTA, CDR2 FQGNSA, per germline. V was trimmed by 5 bases and J by 4 bases, leaving 20 bases between them. CDR3: CASSPSGGWGVTEAFF. For the CDR3, the DNA is TGTGCCAGCAGCCCATCGGGGGGTTGGGGGGTCACTGAAGCTTTCTTT.

The chain couples TRBV7-3 to TRBJ1-4; D gene uncertain. Trimming left V 4 bases short and J 16 bases short, with 13 bases between. The CDR3 covers 11 residues. CDR1 SGHTA and CDR2 FQGTGA come from the germline V gene. CDR3 amino acids: CASSSPTWPFF. CDR3 DNA: TGTGCCAGCAGCTCCCCGACATGGCCGTTTTTT.

The sample holds one count of this clone. The V and J genes are TRBV2 and TRBJ2-2; weak D call: TRBD2 (7 bases). The germline V gene encodes CDR1 SNHLY and CDR2 FYNNEI. The V gene lost 7 bases and the J gene lost 5 bases, with 17 bases spanning the gap. This CDR3 contains 15 residues. Here the CDR3 DNA reads TGTGCCAGCATCTGGGGGGGCAGTGGGACCGGGGAGCTGTTTTTT. This sequence encodes CASIWGGSGTGELFF. The full variable domain, rest sourced from reference TRBV2 and TRBJ2-2, is EPEVTQTPSHQVTQMGQEVILRCVPISNHLYFYWYRQILGQKVEFLVSFYNNEISEKSEIFDDQFSVERPDGSNFTLKIRSTKLEDSAMYFCASIWGGSGTGELFFGEGSRLTVL.

The V call is TRBV27, the J call TRBJ1-2, with D uncertain. Trimming cost V 6 bases and J 6 bases, with 14 bases left between them. This CDR3 is built from 13 residues. Per the germline V gene, CDR1 is MNHEY and CDR2 is SMNVEV (reference sequence). The CDR3 is CASRLPGSDGYTF. In DNA form, the CDR3 reads TGTGCCAGCAGGTTGCCGGGTTCAGATGGCTACACCTTC.

The J gene is TRBJ2-7, the V gene TRBV3-1 (or the pseudogene TRBV3-2); 7 bases map to TRBD2. The J segment lost 5 bases and the V segment lost 3 bases, leaving 7 bases of the junction unmatched. Germline loops: CDR1 LGHDT, CDR2 YNNKEL (reference sequence). This CDR3 spans 14 amino acids. CDR3 coding DNA: TGTGCCAGCAGCCAGGGCTTTCGGGGGGACGAGCAGTACTTC. As protein: CASSQGFRGDEQYF.

The J gene is TRBJ1-2, the V gene TRBV5-7, with TRBD1 matching over 10 bases. TRBV5-7 is filed as an ORF, its function uncertain. This CDR3 has 16 residues. V shed 0 bases, J shed 1 base, and the junction held 3 bases outside the gene matches. CDR3 sequence (DNA): TGTGCCAGCAGCTTGGCTGACAGGGGGCTTAACTATGGCTACACCTTC. Amino acid sequence: CASSLADRGLNYGYTF.

V is TRBV30 and J is TRBJ1-1; TRBD1 might be the D (6 bases). Germline V gene sequence: CDR1 GTSNPN, CDR2 SVGIG (reference sequence). The CDR3 is 11 residues long. Deletions cut 4 bases from V and 5 bases from J, with 8 bases between. The CDR3 DNA sequence: TGTGCCTGGACTCAGGGGACTGAAGCTTTCTTT. Encoded protein: CAWTQGTEAFF.

CDR3 in DNA: TGTGCCAGCAGCCTGTGGGGAGGGCTCAACTATGGCTACACCTTC. Translated: CASSLWGGLNYGYTF. The chain combines TRBV3-1 (or the pseudogene TRBV3-2) with TRBJ1-2; D ambiguous. Germline CDR1 and CDR2: LGHDT and YNNKEL (reference sequence). The V end lost 4 bases, the J end lost 2 bases, and 14 bases lay between the germline ends. CDR3 length: 15 residues.

This chain connects TRBV4-3 to TRBJ1-3; 8 nucleotides match TRBD1. The CDR3 consists of 17 residues. V dropped 2 bases and J dropped 2; count of bases not matched to a gene: 8. CDR1 is LGHNA and CDR2 is YSLEER in the germline V gene. The CDR3 nucleotides read TGCGCCAGCAGCCAACACCTCGGACAGGGAACTGGAAACACCATATATTTT. It is translated as CASSQHLGQGTGNTIYF.

This clone was seen just once. The rearrangement uses TRBV13 and TRBJ2-7; 11 positions match TRBD1. Germline CDR1 reads PRHDT; CDR2 reads FYEKMQ (reference sequence). This CDR3 comprises 14 residues. Unmatched junction bases numbered 6, after V lost 6 bases and J lost 5 bases. The CDR3 region is CASRPGTGGNEQYF. CDR3 sequence (DNA): TGTGCCAGCAGGCCGGGGACAGGGGGTAACGAGCAGTACTTC.

The chain recombines TRBV6-2 or TRBV6-3 with TRBJ1-4; 11 bases align to TRBD1. The CDR3 contains 14 residues. Per germline, CDR1 MNHEY and CDR2 SVGEGT. The V and J ends lost 6 bases and 7 bases, in that order; junction bases with no gene match: 4. CDR3 bases: TGTGCCAGCAGCCGGACAGGGGGCGGTGAAAAACTGTTTTTT. Protein product: CASSRTGGGEKLFF.

A few counts support this clone. The chain combines TRBV6-2 or TRBV6-3 with TRBJ1-2, with 8 bases matching TRBD1. The V segment lost 5 bases and the J segment 3 bases; nucleotides outside the gene matches: 14. Germline values: CDR1 MNHEY, CDR2 SVGEGT. CDR3 size: 17 residues. CDR3 region: CASSDFPGQERHYGYTF. In DNA, the CDR3 is TGTGCCAGCAGTGACTTCCCGGGACAGGAGAGACACTATGGCTACACCTTC.

The V and J genes are TRBV6-2 or TRBV6-3 and TRBJ2-7; 7 nucleotides match TRBD1. With V trimmed by 5 bases and J by 6 bases, 22 bases remained unmatched. The CDR3 totals 18 residues. CDR1 is MNHEY, CDR2 SVGEGT, per germline. The CDR3 nucleotides are TGTGCCAGCAGTCCACATGATAGATCCGGGACAGCAGTCCTCGAGCAGTACTTC. It encodes CASSPHDRSGTAVLEQYF.

This clone occurred once. The genes are TRBV6-5 and TRBJ2-1; TRBD1 matches 11 bases. The CDR3 is 15 residues long. Looked up from germline, CDR1 is MNHEY and CDR2 is SVGAGI. Germline trimming cut 4 bases from V and 7 bases from J; bases unmatched to any gene: 6. The CDR3 nucleotides are TGTGCCAGCAGTTCGGACAGGGGGCCTCGGAATGAGCAGTTCTTC. It is translated as CASSSDRGPRNEQFF.

The chain recombines TRBV6-2 or TRBV6-3 with TRBJ2-1, with 7 bases matching TRBD2. The CDR3 is 14 residues long. Losses at the gene ends were 5 bases for V and 7 bases for J; bases not matched to a gene: 8. From germline, CDR1 is MNHEY and CDR2 SVGEGT. The DNA of the CDR3 is TGTGCCAGCAGTCACCCCGGGGGAGGGAATGAGCAGTTCTTC. Its translation: CASSHPGGGNEQFF.

The J gene is TRBJ2-5, the V gene TRBV19; a possible D gene is TRBD2 (6 bases). With 3 bases removed from V and 4 bases from J, the gap between germline ends came to 9 bases. This CDR3 region has 13 residues. The V gene's germline CDR1 is LNHDA and CDR2 SQIVND (reference sequence). The CDR3 region has the DNA TGTGCCAGTAGTATTAGGGGAGGAGAGACCCAGTACTTC. It codes for CASSIRGGETQYF.

This chain links TRBV5-8 with TRBJ2-1; 8 positions agree with TRBD1. The CDR3 loop spans 17 amino acids. With V trimmed by 4 bases and J by 3 bases, 12 bases remained unmatched. Germline loops: CDR1 SGHTS, CDR2 YDEGEE. CDR3 protein: CASSLEGTGPIYNEQFF. In DNA form, the CDR3 reads TGTGCCAGCAGCCTAGAAGGGACAGGCCCTATCTACAATGAGCAGTTCTTC. Combining the CDR3 with reference TRBV5-8 and TRBJ2-1 gives the whole variable domain EAGVTQSPTHLIKTRGQQATLRCSPISGHTSVYWYQQALGLGLQFLLWYDEGEERNRGNFPPRFSGRQFPNYSSELNVNALELEDSALYLCASSLEGTGPIYNEQFFGPGTRLTVL.

This chain links TRBV5-6 with TRBJ2-7, with 7 bases matching TRBD2. The ends lost 3 bases at V and 4 bases at J; junction bases unmatched: 4. Germline CDR1 and CDR2: SGHDT and YYEEEE. This CDR3 spans 13 amino acids. The CDR3 reads CASSSMGGYEQYF. The DNA for the CDR3 is TGTGCCAGCAGCTCGATGGGGGGGTACGAGCAGTACTTC.

J is TRBJ1-1 and V is TRBV7-6; D is undetermined. CDR1 and CDR2 from the germline V gene are SGHVS and FNYEAQ. The CDR3 length is 15 residues. V was shortened by 5 bases and J by 0 bases, with 13 bases between the two germline ends. Here the CDR3 reads CASSPNGVLNTEAFF. CDR3 in DNA: TGTGCCAGCAGCCCCAACGGGGTTTTGAACACTGAAGCTTTCTTT.

The chain employs TRBV10-3 and TRBJ1-1, with D possibly TRBD1 on 5 matching bases. From germline, CDR1 is ENHRY and CDR2 SYGVKD. The CDR3 is 17 amino acids. Between the trimmed V and J ends, which lost 5 bases and 4 bases, there was a span of 23 bases. Here the CDR3 reads CAISSSGISPDSTEAFF. DNA of the CDR3: TGTGCCATCAGTTCGTCAGGGATATCCCCCGACAGCACTGAAGCTTTCTTT.